This T cell receptor beta chain emerged from a study of blood T cell repertoires in COVID-19. Background on the study: Material from acute and convalescent COVID-19 was sourced from the United States, Italy and Spain. Sources were T cells, B-cell-depleted T cells, or PBMCs; the material itself was cDNA or gDNA.

The table lists this clone with a count of one. In the source study's methods: From reference gene primer amplification, estimates of nucleated cell counts were derived. TCRdb keeps only in-frame clones here, not all; method: immunoSEQ multiplex PCR. For V, J and clone size, that table is used; D and trimming come from the DNA. The sample has around 140,000 clones; 70% to 85% are singletons. V was trimmed by 7 bases and J by 4 bases, leaving 19 bases between them. Germline V lookup: CDR1 MDHEN, CDR2 SYDVKM. CDR3 size: 15 residues. The sequencing input was peripheral blood. The TCR comes from a man in his 60s with active or convalescent COVID-19. The chain combines TRBV28 with TRBJ1-2; unclear D gene. The CDR3 region is CASTASSWAFYGYTF. DNA for the CDR3: TGTGCCAGCACCGCTTCAAGTTGGGCGTTCTATGGCTACACCTTC.